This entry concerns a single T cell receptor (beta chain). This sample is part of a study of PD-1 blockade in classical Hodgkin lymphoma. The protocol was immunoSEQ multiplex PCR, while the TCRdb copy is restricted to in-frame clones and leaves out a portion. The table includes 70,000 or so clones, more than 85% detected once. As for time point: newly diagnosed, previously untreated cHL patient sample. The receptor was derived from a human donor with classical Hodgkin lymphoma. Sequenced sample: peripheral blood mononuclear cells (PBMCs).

The CDR3 here is CASSYSRRQGTGELFF. The CDR3 DNA sequence: TGTGCCAGCAGTTACTCGCGGAGACAGGGGACCGGGGAGCTGTTTTTT. The rearrangement links TRBV6-5 to TRBJ2-2, with TRBD1 matching over 8 bases. J gave up 5 bases and V 0 bases, and 5 bases lay outside the gene matches. This CDR3 is 16 amino acids long. Germline V gene sequence: CDR1 MNHEY, CDR2 SVGAGI.